This is a list of T cell receptor beta chains from one sample in a study of response to subunit inactivated influenza vaccine. Each CDR3 protein gets one entry after TCRdb re-called the RT-PCR reads with MiXCR. Altogether under 550,000 distinct CDR3 sequences are present, under 8.5% being singletons, with the ten largest covering about an eighth. The sample was PBMCs from blood, taken less than 25 months after vaccination. Every receptor here comes from a man aged 45-69 years who received an inactivated influenza vaccine. Each CDR3 is given with its conserved first and last residue. D genes are given only for firm matches. For some rows the clone size is stated as once, few or many, or as a class when expanded; others skip it.

size: many
D: TRBD2
J: TRBJ2-1
length: 16
V: TRBV7-2
DNA: TGTGCCAGCAGCCAGCTTAGCGGGGGAAGGTCTAATGAGCAGTTCTTC
CDR3: CASSQLSGGRSNEQFF

size: NA
D: NA
J: TRBJ1-4
length: 14
V: TRBV6-5
DNA: TGTGCCAGCAGTTACTCGGCAGGGAGGGAAAAACTGTTTTTT
CDR3: CASSYSAGREKLFF

size: many
D: NA
J: TRBJ2-7
length: 14
V: TRBV15
DNA: TGTGCCACCAGCAGAGATGGGCTAGCCCGAGAGCAGTACTTC
CDR3: CATSRDGLAREQYF

size: many
D: TRBD1
J: TRBJ2-1
length: 15
V: TRBV28
DNA: TGTGCCAGCAGTACAAGACAGGGGAACTACAATGAGCAGTTCTTC
CDR3: CASSTRQGNYNEQFF

size: many
D: TRBD1
J: TRBJ1-3
length: 15
V: TRBV6-5
DNA: TGTGCCAGCAGTTATGGACAGGGACCTGGAAACACCATATATTTT
CDR3: CASSYGQGPGNTIYF

size: NA
D: TRBD1
J: TRBJ2-6
length: 19
V: TRBV3-1
DNA: TGTGCCAGCAGCCAAGAGTACGAGACAGGGACCTCTGGGGCCAACGTCCTGACTTTC
CDR3: CASSQEYETGTSGANVLTF

size: NA
D: TRBD2
J: TRBJ2-2
length: 17
V: TRBV7-2
DNA: TGTGCCAGCAGCCCGAATAGCGGGAGGGCCAATCCCGGGGAGCTGTTTTTT
CDR3: CASSPNSGRANPGELFF

size: NA
D: TRBD2
J: TRBJ2-1
length: 16
V: TRBV5-4
DNA: TGTGCCAGCACCAGGGTTGGCGGGAGTCGGTATAATGAGCAGTTCTTC
CDR3: CASTRVGGSRYNEQFF

size: few
D: TRBD1
J: TRBJ2-1
length: 16
V: TRBV12-3/TRBV12-4
DNA: TGTGCCAGCAGTCGGGGACAGAGGAGCTCCTACAATGAGCAGTTCTTC
CDR3: CASSRGQRSSYNEQFF

size: NA
D: TRBD1
J: TRBJ2-7
length: 15
V: TRBV24-1
DNA: TGTGCCACCAGTGATGGACAGGGGGCCTCCTACGAGCAGTACTTC
CDR3: CATSDGQGASYEQYF

size: NA
D: NA
J: TRBJ1-6
length: 13
V: TRBV20-1
DNA: TGCAGCCCGGGACCCACCTATAATTCACCCCTCCACTTT
CDR3: CSPGPTYNSPLHF

size: few
D: TRBD2
J: TRBJ2-1
length: 13
V: TRBV3-1
DNA: TGTGCCAGCATCGGACTAGCGGCTAATGAGCAGTTCTTC
CDR3: CASIGLAANEQFF

size: NA
D: NA
J: TRBJ1-1
length: 15
V: TRBV9
DNA: TGTGCCAGCAGCGTAGGAAACAGCTACAACACTGAAGCTTTCTTT
CDR3: CASSVGNSYNTEAFF

size: NA
D: NA
J: TRBJ1-1
length: 12
V: TRBV5-5
DNA: TGTGCCAGCGGCCCACAGGGCACTGAAGCTTTCTTT
CDR3: CASGPQGTEAFF

size: many
D: NA
J: TRBJ2-6
length: 14
V: TRBV29-1
DNA: TGCAGCGTTGGTGAGGGAGCTGGGGCCAACGTCCTGACTTTC
CDR3: CSVGEGAGANVLTF

size: NA
D: NA
J: TRBJ1-2
length: 13
V: TRBV4-3
DNA: TGCGCCAGCAGCCAAGATCTCGGGTCTGGCTACACCTTC
CDR3: CASSQDLGSGYTF

size: NA
D: NA
J: TRBJ2-3
length: 16
V: TRBV7-6
DNA: TGTGCCAGCAGCCTAATGCGGTTCGGGTCCACAGATACGCAGTATTTT
CDR3: CASSLMRFGSTDTQYF

size: few
D: TRBD1
J: TRBJ1-5
length: 15
V: TRBV5-1
DNA: TGCGCCTCCAGAGGGGGGCACAGGGGGGATCAGCCCCAGCATTTT
CDR3: CASRGGHRGDQPQHF

size: many
D: NA
J: TRBJ2-2
length: 13
V: TRBV9
DNA: TGTGCCAGCAGCGGTCCGAACACCGGGGAGCTGTTTTTT
CDR3: CASSGPNTGELFF

size: many
D: NA
J: TRBJ2-4
length: 15
V: TRBV2
DNA: TGTGCCAGCACCCTCCGGGGCACTAAGGAGGGCATTCAGTACTTC
CDR3: CASTLRGTKEGIQYF

size: few
D: NA
J: TRBJ2-3
length: 12
V: TRBV5-5
DNA: TGTGCCAGCAGCCCCGCGGGGGATACGCAGTATTTT
CDR3: CASSPAGDTQYF

size: NA
D: NA
J: TRBJ1-3
length: 13
V: TRBV20-1
DNA: TGCAGTGCTTTAGACAGTGGTGGAAACACCATATATTTT
CDR3: CSALDSGGNTIYF

size: few
D: NA
J: TRBJ1-2
length: 12
V: TRBV7-2
DNA: TGTGCCAGCAGCTTAGGGGCAGGGAGCTACACCTTC
CDR3: CASSLGAGSYTF

size: NA
D: TRBD2
J: TRBJ2-5
length: 14
V: TRBV12-3/TRBV12-4
DNA: TGTGCCAGTCGTCGGGGGGACCTCCAAGAGACCCAGTACTTC
CDR3: CASRRGDLQETQYF

size: NA
D: TRBD1
J: TRBJ2-6
length: 17
V: TRBV12-3/TRBV12-4
DNA: TGTGCCAGCAGTAAAAGGACAGGGGGCTCTGGGGCCAACGTCCTGACTTTC
CDR3: CASSKRTGGSGANVLTF

size: many
D: NA
J: TRBJ1-5
length: 15
V: TRBV5-1
DNA: TGCGCCAGCAGCTTGGACTGGGGGGCTGGTCAGCCCCAGCATTTT
CDR3: CASSLDWGAGQPQHF

size: NA
D: TRBD1
J: TRBJ2-7
length: 13
V: TRBV5-6
DNA: TGTGCCAGCGGCCCCGGGACAGAAACCCAGCAGTACTTC
CDR3: CASGPGTETQQYF

size: many
D: NA
J: TRBJ2-7
length: 13
V: TRBV5-5
DNA: TGTGCCAGCAGCTTGGTTGTCGGGACCGAGCAGTACTTC
CDR3: CASSLVVGTEQYF

size: NA
D: TRBD1
J: TRBJ2-2
length: 16
V: TRBV19
DNA: TGTGCCAGTAGTAGACGGACAGGGTCGAGCACCGGGGAGCTGTTTTTT
CDR3: CASSRRTGSSTGELFF

size: many
D: TRBD2
J: TRBJ2-5
length: 16
V: TRBV4-3
DNA: TGCGCCAGCAGCCAAGATGGGACTAGCGGACAAGAGACCCAGTACTTC
CDR3: CASSQDGTSGQETQYF

size: few
D: TRBD1
J: TRBJ2-1
length: 15
V: TRBV6-1
DNA: TGTGCCAGCACACTTGACAGGGTATCGTGGAATGAGCAGTTCTTC
CDR3: CASTLDRVSWNEQFF

size: few
D: NA
J: TRBJ2-3
length: 15
V: TRBV11-2
DNA: TGTGCCAGCAGCCCCCTAACCTACGGGGGTGATACGCAGTATTTT
CDR3: CASSPLTYGGDTQYF

size: few
D: TRBD2
J: TRBJ2-1
length: 14
V: TRBV25-1
DNA: TGTGCCAGCAGTGAATGGGGAGGGATGAATGAGCAGTTCTTC
CDR3: CASSEWGGMNEQFF

size: NA
D: TRBD2
J: TRBJ2-3
length: 16
V: TRBV7-2
DNA: TGTGCCAGCAGCTTACTAGCGGGAGGGCAGGGAGATACGCAGTATTTT
CDR3: CASSLLAGGQGDTQYF

size: NA
D: NA
J: TRBJ2-3
length: 16
V: TRBV7-7
DNA: TGTGCCAGCAGCCCGGGCTTGGGGCGAAGCACAGATACGCAGTATTTT
CDR3: CASSPGLGRSTDTQYF

size: NA
D: NA
J: TRBJ1-5
length: 15
V: TRBV6-2/TRBV6-3
DNA: TGTGCCAGCAGCCCATCGTCAGGGAGGCGTCAGCCCCAGCATTTT
CDR3: CASSPSSGRRQPQHF

size: many
D: NA
J: TRBJ2-3
length: 15
V: TRBV5-4
DNA: TGTGCCAGCAGCTTAAGGGGGGGCTTACTAGATACGCAGTATTTT
CDR3: CASSLRGGLLDTQYF

size: NA
D: NA
J: TRBJ2-1
length: 15
V: TRBV7-9
DNA: TGTGCCAGCAGCTCACCCGGGCGTAGTATAGATGAGCAGTTCTTC
CDR3: CASSSPGRSIDEQFF

size: NA
D: TRBD1
J: TRBJ2-7
length: 15
V: TRBV6-1
DNA: TGTGCCAGCAGCCGCGACAGGGGAGGATCCTACGAGCAGTACTTC
CDR3: CASSRDRGGSYEQYF

size: NA
D: NA
J: TRBJ1-1
length: 14
V: TRBV7-2
DNA: TGTGCCAGCAGCTTGCAAAGGACCCACACTGAAGCTTTCTTT
CDR3: CASSLQRTHTEAFF

size: NA
D: NA
J: TRBJ2-1
length: 11
V: TRBV6-6
DNA: TGTGCCAGCAGTCCACAGGTGGAGCAGTTCTTC
CDR3: CASSPQVEQFF

size: NA
D: TRBD1
J: TRBJ1-2
length: 15
V: TRBV7-9
DNA: TGTGCCAGCAGCTTAGCCTGGACAGGGGACTATGGCTACACCTTC
CDR3: CASSLAWTGDYGYTF

size: many
D: NA
J: TRBJ2-2
length: 13
V: TRBV6-2/TRBV6-3
DNA: TGTGCCAGTAAGGGACAGAACACCGGGGAGCTGTTTTTT
CDR3: CASKGQNTGELFF

size: NA
D: NA
J: TRBJ2-5
length: 13
V: TRBV12-3/TRBV12-4
DNA: TGTGCCAGCAGTGGGGTGAGCCGCGAGACCCAGTACTTC
CDR3: CASSGVSRETQYF

size: NA
D: NA
J: TRBJ2-3
length: 17
V: TRBV7-9
DNA: TGTGCCAGCAGTTGGGGCCGCTGGGGGTCCCTCTCAGATACGCAGTATTTT
CDR3: CASSWGRWGSLSDTQYF

size: many
D: NA
J: TRBJ1-1
length: 14
V: TRBV10-3
DNA: TGTGCCATCAGTGTGAGAGTTGGGGACACTGAAGCTTTCTTT
CDR3: CAISVRVGDTEAFF

size: NA
D: TRBD1
J: TRBJ2-1
length: 17
V: TRBV29-1
DNA: TGCAGCGTGATACCGGGACAGGGGACGAGCTCCTACAATGAGCAGTTCTTC
CDR3: CSVIPGQGTSSYNEQFF

size: few
D: NA
J: TRBJ2-3
length: 15
V: TRBV5-1
DNA: TGCGCCAGCAGCCTATCTCGCGGGGCCATAGATACGCAGTATTTT
CDR3: CASSLSRGAIDTQYF